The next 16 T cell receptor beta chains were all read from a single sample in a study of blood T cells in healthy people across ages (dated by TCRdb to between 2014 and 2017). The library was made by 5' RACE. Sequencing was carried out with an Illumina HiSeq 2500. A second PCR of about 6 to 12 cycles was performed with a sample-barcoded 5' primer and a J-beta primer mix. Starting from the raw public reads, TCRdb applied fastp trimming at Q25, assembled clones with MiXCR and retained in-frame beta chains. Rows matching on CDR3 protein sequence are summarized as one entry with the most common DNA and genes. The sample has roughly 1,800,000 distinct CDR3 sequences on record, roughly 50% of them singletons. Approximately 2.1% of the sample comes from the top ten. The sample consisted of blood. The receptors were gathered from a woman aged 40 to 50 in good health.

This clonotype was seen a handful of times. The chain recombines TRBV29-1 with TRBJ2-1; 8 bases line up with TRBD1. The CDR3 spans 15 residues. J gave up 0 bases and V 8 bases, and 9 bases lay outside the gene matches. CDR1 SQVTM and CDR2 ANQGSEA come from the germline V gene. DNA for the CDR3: TGCAGCACACGCCCACAGGGGGGCTCCTACAATGAGCAGTTCTTC. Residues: CSTRPQGGSYNEQFF.

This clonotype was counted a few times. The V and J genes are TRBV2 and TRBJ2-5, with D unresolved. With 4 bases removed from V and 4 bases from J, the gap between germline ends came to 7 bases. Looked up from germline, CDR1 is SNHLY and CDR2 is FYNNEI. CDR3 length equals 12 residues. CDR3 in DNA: TGTGCCAGCAGTGCTAACCGAGAGACCCAGTACTTC. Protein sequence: CASSANRETQYF.

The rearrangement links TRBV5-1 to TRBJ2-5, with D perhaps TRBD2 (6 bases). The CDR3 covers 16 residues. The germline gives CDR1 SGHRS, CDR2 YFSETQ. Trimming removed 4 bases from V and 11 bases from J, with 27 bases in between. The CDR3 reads CASSGYSGAPTGEQYF. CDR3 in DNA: TGCGCCAGCAGCGGTTATTCCGGGGCCCCAACGGGAGAGCAGTACTTC.

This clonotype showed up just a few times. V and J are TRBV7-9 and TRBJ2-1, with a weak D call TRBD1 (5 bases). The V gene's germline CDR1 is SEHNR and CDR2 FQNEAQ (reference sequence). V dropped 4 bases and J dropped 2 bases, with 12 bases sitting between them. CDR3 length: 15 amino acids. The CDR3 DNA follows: TGTGCCAGCAGCTCCTTTTGGGGCACCTACAATGAGCAGTTCTTC. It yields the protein CASSSFWGTYNEQFF.

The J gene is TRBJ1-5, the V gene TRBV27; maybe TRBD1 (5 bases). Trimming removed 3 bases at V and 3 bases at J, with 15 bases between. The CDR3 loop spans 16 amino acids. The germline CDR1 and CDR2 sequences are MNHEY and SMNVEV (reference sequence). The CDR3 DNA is TGTGCCAGCAGTTTGCGGTTGGGGCTTTACAATCAGCCCCAGCATTTT. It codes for CASSLRLGLYNQPQHF.

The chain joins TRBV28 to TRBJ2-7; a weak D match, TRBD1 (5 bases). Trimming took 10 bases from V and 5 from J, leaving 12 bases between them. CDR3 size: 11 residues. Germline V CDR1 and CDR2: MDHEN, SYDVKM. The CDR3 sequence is CATGRGDEQYF. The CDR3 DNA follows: TGTGCCACTGGAAGGGGCGACGAGCAGTACTTC.

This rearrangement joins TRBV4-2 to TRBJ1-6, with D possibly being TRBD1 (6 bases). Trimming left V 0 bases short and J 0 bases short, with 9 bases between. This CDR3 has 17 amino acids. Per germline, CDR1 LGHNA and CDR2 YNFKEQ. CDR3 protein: CASSQEGASSYNSPLHF. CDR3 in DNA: TGTGCCAGCAGCCAAGAGGGGGCCAGCTCCTATAATTCACCCCTCCACTTT.

The CDR3 here is CASSQHNPGQGGTEAFF. DNA of the CDR3: TGTGCCAGCAGCCAACACAATCCGGGACAGGGTGGCACTGAAGCTTTCTTT. The rearrangement links TRBV3-1 to TRBJ1-1, with 9 bases matching TRBD1. Germline V CDR1 and CDR2: LGHDT, YNNKEL (reference sequence). The CDR3 length is 17 residues. V trimming: 2 bases; J trimming: 4 bases; junction bases outside the gene matches: 11.

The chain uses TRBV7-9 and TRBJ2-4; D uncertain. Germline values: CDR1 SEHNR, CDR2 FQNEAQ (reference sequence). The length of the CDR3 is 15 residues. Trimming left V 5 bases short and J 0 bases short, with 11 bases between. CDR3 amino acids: CASSRPVEAKNIQYF. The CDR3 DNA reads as TGTGCCAGCAGCCGACCGGTGGAAGCCAAAAACATTCAGTACTTC. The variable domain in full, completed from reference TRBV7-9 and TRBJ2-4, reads DTGVSQNPRHKITKRGQNVTFRCDPISEHNRLYWYRQTLGQGPEFLTYFQNEAQLEKSRLLSDRFSAERPKGSFSTLEIQRTEQGDSAMYLCASSRPVEAKNIQYFGAGTRLSVL.

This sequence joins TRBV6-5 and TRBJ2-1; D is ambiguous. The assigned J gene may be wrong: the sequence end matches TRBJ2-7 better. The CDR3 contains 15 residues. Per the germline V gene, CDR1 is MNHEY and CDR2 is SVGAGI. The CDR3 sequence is CASSYSFGAPYEQYF. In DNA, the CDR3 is TGTGCCAGCAGTTACTCGTTTGGAGCGCCCTACGAGCAGTACTTC.

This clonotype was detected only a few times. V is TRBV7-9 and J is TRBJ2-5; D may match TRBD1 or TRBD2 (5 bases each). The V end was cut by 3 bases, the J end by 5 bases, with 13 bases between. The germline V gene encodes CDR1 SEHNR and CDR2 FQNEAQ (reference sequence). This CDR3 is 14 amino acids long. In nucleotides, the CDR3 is TGTGCCAGCAGCTTTGGGGACCCCCGGGAGACCCAGTACTTC. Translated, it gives CASSFGDPRETQYF.

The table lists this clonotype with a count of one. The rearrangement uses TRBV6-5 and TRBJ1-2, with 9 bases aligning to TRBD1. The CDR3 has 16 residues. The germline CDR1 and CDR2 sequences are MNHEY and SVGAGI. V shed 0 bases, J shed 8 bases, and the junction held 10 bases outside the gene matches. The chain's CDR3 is CASSYSITGGVWGYTF. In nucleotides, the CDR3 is TGTGCCAGCAGTTACTCCATTACAGGGGGCGTTTGGGGCTACACCTTC.

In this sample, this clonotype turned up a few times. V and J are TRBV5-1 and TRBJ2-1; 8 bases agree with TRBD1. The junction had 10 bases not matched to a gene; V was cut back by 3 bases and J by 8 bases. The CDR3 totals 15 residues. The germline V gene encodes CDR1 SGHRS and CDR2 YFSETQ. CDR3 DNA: TGCGCCAGCAGCTCCGGACAGGGCGTGGTGGATGAGCAGTTCTTC. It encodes CASSSGQGVVDEQFF.

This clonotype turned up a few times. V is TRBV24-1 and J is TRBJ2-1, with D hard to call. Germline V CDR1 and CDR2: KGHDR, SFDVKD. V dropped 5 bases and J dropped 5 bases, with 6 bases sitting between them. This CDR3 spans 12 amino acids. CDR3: CATSGHHNEQFF. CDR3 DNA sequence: TGTGCCACCAGTGGACATCACAATGAGCAGTTCTTC.

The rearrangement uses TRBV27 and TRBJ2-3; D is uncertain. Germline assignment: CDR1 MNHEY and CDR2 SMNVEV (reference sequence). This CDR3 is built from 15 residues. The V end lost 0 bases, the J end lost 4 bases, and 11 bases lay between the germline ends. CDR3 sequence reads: CASSLSSPQADTQYF. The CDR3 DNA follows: TGTGCCAGCAGTTTATCGAGTCCCCAGGCAGATACGCAGTATTTT.

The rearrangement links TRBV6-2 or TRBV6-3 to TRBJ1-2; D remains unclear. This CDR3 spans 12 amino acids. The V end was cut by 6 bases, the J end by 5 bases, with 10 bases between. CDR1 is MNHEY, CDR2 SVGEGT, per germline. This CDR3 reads CASSDPQYGYTF. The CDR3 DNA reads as TGTGCCAGCAGCGACCCGCAATATGGCTACACCTTC.